The rows below give T cell receptor beta chains drawn from one sample of a study of metastatic and nonmetastatic thyroid tumors. TCRdb re-analyzed the PCR reads using MiXCR. The sample shows tens of thousands of clones, 24% of them seen only once. Sequenced material: tumor tissue. These TCRs come from a male donor with papillary thyroid cancer or a benign thyroid nodule (not recorded which). Some clones in this sample may be carry-over from other donors' samples. The CDR3 runs from the conserved cysteine through the conserved F or W. The D gene is left open where the match is weak. The size of a clone is reported for some rows only, either as once, few or many, or as a class for expanded clones.

d_gene,j_gene,abundance,v_gene,CDR3aa,CDR3nt
NA,TRBJ1-2,many,TRBV10-3,CAISEAMDSNGYTF,TGTGCCATCAGTGAGGCCATGGACTCGAATGGCTACACCTTC
NA,TRBJ2-7,many,TRBV25-1,CASSESPRTYEQYF,TGTGCCAGCAGTGAATCCCCCCGTACCTACGAGCAGTACTTC
TRBD2,TRBJ2-2,many,TRBV27,CASSLYSGTSLPQELFF,TGTGCCAGCAGTTTATACTCTGGGACTAGCCTCCCGCAAGAGCTGTTTTTT
TRBD1,TRBJ1-2,NA,TRBV28,CASSVGGFKGAPISGYTF,TGTGCCAGCAGTGTAGGGGGGTTTAAGGGGGCTCCAATCTCTGGCTACACCTTC
NA,TRBJ2-3,few,TRBV5-6,CASSLENTQYF,TGTGCCAGCAGCTTGGAGAATACGCAGTATTTT
TRBD2,TRBJ2-1,medium-sized,TRBV30,CAWSRGTTMYEQFF,TGTGCCTGGAGTCGCGGGACTACGATGTATGAGCAGTTCTTC
NA,TRBJ2-3,many,TRBV11-2,CASSPRGDTDTQYF,TGTGCCAGCAGCCCCCGGGGAGACACAGATACGCAGTATTTT
NA,TRBJ1-4,many,TRBV30,CAWSDPGKANEKLFF,TGTGCCTGGAGTGACCCGGGGAAGGCTAATGAAAAACTGTTTTTT
NA,TRBJ1-4,few,TRBV28,CASSLSPVRRKLFF,TGTGCCAGCAGTTTATCGCCCGTGCGTAGAAAACTGTTTTTT
NA,TRBJ2-2,many,TRBV24-1,CATSDLLLGTGELFF,TGTGCCACCAGTGATTTGCTCCTCGGAACCGGGGAGCTGTTTTTT
NA,TRBJ1-3,NA,TRBV7-2,CASSSPRIAGTRNTIYF,TGTGCCAGCAGCTCACCGCGTATTGCGGGGACGAGAAACACCATATATTTT
TRBD1,TRBJ2-5,many,TRBV5-4,CASSTGGQGAETQYF,TGTGCCAGCAGCACGGGGGGACAGGGGGCAGAGACCCAGTACTTC
NA,TRBJ2-7,NA,TRBV24-1,CASSQGSYEQYF,TGTGCCTCCAGTCAAGGCTCCTACGAGCAGTACTTC
NA,TRBJ2-7,many,TRBV3-1,CASSPVPQGPYEQYF,TGTGCCAGCAGCCCTGTTCCTCAGGGACCCTACGAGCAGTACTTC
NA,TRBJ2-7,NA,TRBV20-1,CSAIGTTRSYEQYF,TGCAGTGCTATAGGTACTACACGCTCCTACGAGCAGTACTTC
NA,TRBJ1-5,many,TRBV10-3,CAISASNQPQHF,TGTGCCATCAGTGCTAGCAATCAGCCCCAGCATTTT
NA,TRBJ1-2,many,TRBV6-5,CASSWTEGGRGVTNYGYTF,TGTGCCAGCAGTTGGACCGAGGGAGGGCGAGGAGTGACTAACTATGGCTACACCTTC
TRBD2,TRBJ2-7,many,TRBV28,CASSLSAGVREQYF,TGTGCCAGCAGTTTATCCGCGGGAGTGCGAGAGCAGTACTTC
NA,TRBJ2-7,many,TRBV10-2,CASSDQSSYEQYF,TGCGCCAGCAGTGACCAGAGCTCCTACGAGCAGTACTTC
TRBD1,TRBJ2-5,NA,TRBV6-1,CASSGTGGSGTQYF,TGTGCCAGCAGTGGGACAGGCGGTTCCGGGACCCAGTACTTC
TRBD2,TRBJ2-7,large,TRBV20-1,CSARPASGRVGYEQYF,TGCAGTGCTAGACCGGCTAGCGGGAGGGTAGGCTACGAGCAGTACTTC
NA,TRBJ2-7,many,TRBV7-2,CASSLAGGVGCEQYF,TGTGCCAGCAGCTTAGCGGGGGGAGTCGGGTGCGAGCAGTACTTC
NA,TRBJ2-1,once,TRBV9,CAGSVENYAYNEQFF,TGTGCCGGCAGCGTAGAGAACTACGCCTACAATGAGCAGTTCTTC
NA,TRBJ1-1,many,TRBV28,CASSRSLRGMNTEAFF,TGTGCCAGCAGTCGTTCTTTACGTGGCATGAACACTGAAGCTTTCTTT
NA,TRBJ2-3,few,TRBV4-2,CASRKYYEGNTDTQYF,TGTGCCAGCAGGAAGTACTACGAGGGCAACACAGATACGCAGTATTTT
NA,TRBJ1-5,many,TRBV28,CASSFGQLGPQHF,TGTGCCAGCAGTTTCGGACAGCTTGGGCCCCAGCATTTT
NA,TRBJ2-7,many,TRBV18,CASSARGTYEQYF,TGTGCCAGCTCAGCGAGAGGGACCTACGAGCAGTACTTC
NA,TRBJ2-5,many,TRBV15,CATSVGGGETQYF,TGTGCCACCAGTGTGGGGGGAGGAGAGACCCAGTACTTC
NA,TRBJ2-3,many,TRBV24-1,CATSDRGTTDTQYF,TGTGCCACCAGTGATAGGGGAACGACAGATACGCAGTATTTT
TRBD1,TRBJ2-7,many,TRBV12-3/TRBV12-4,CASSSGTGGASSHEQYF,TGTGCCAGCAGTTCCGGGACAGGGGGGGCTAGTTCCCACGAGCAGTACTTC
NA,TRBJ2-1,NA,TRBV19,CASSIDLADGNEQFF,TGTGCCAGTAGTATAGATCTTGCGGACGGCAATGAGCAGTTCTTC
TRBD2,TRBJ2-6,NA,TRBV13,CASSPSGLACSPYSGANVLTF,TGTGCCAGCAGCCCGTCTGGACTAGCGTGTTCCCCCTACTCTGGGGCCAACGTCCTGACTTTC
NA,TRBJ1-4,many,TRBV12-3/TRBV12-4,CASSWTINEKLFF,TGTGCCAGCAGCTGGACCATTAATGAAAAACTGTTTTTT
TRBD2,TRBJ2-7,many,TRBV19,CASSRGLDEQYF,TGTGCCAGTAGTAGGGGACTAGACGAGCAGTACTTC
NA,TRBJ2-7,few,TRBV6-1,CASSPNGVRSVYEQYF,TGTGCCAGCAGTCCTAATGGTGTCAGGTCCGTCTACGAGCAGTACTTC
NA,TRBJ2-7,medium-sized,TRBV6-2/TRBV6-3,CASSYGERYEQYF,TGTGCCAGCAGTTATGGGGAGCGCTACGAGCAGTACTTC
NA,TRBJ2-2,few,TRBV12-3/TRBV12-4,CASAGTHDTGELFF,TGTGCCAGCGCCGGGACACACGACACCGGTGAGCTGTTTTTT
NA,TRBJ2-1,many,TRBV5-1,CASSFAYNEQFF,TGCGCCAGCAGCTTTGCATACAATGAGCAGTTCTTC
TRBD1,TRBJ2-3,NA,TRBV11-2,CASSYRDRGRDTQYF,TGTGCCAGCAGCTACCGGGACAGGGGGCGGGATACCCAGTATTTT
TRBD1,TRBJ1-2,once,TRBV5-5,CASSGQGWRNTF,TGTGCCAGCAGCGGACAGGGTTGGAGGAACACCTTC
TRBD1,TRBJ2-5,many,TRBV3-1,CASSQALTGAETQYF,TGTGCCAGCAGCCAAGCCCTGACAGGGGCAGAGACCCAGTACTTC
NA,TRBJ2-5,NA,TRBV24-1,CETSRRPEETQYF,TGTGAAACCAGTCGGAGACCGGAGGAGACCCAGTACTTC
NA,TRBJ1-4,NA,TRBV27,CASSEQGVTLFF,TGTGCCAGCAGTGAGCAAGGGGTAACACTGTTTTTT
TRBD2,TRBJ2-7,few,TRBV28,CASSLYAGVREQYF,TGTGCCAGCAGTTTATACGCGGGAGTGAGAGAGCAGTACTTC
TRBD1,TRBJ1-4,NA,TRBV11-2,CASRGTGSTVFF,TGTGCCAGCAGGGGGACAGGGAGTACAGTGTTTTTT
NA,TRBJ2-7,many,TRBV29-1,CSVELSSYEQYF,TGCAGCGTTGAACTGAGCTCCTACGAGCAGTACTTC
NA,TRBJ2-1,NA,TRBV9,CASSAPGLNNEQFF,TGTGCCAGCAGCGCTCCGGGACTTAACAATGAGCAGTTCTTC